This entry concerns a single TCR beta chain. Its specific antigen is unknown. No base qualities exist here, and no much larger clone lies one base off it. The data stem from a study of blood T cell repertoires in COVID-19 (dated by TCRdb to about 2020). Concerning the study at large: Collaborator samples came from the United States, Italy and Spain and covered acute and convalescent phases of COVID-19. The samples were drawn from the first 160 participants of the ongoing ImmuneRACE study and from 950 to 1,500 subjects provided by 6 global collaborators. The material from the prospective study consisted of cDNA or gDNA derived from T cells, B-cell-depleted T cells, or PBMCs. Subjects who had been exposed to COVID-19, were actively infected with it, or had recovered from it provided the deeply sampled blood TCRbeta repertoires that made up the dataset. Nearly every sample came with metadata listing a de-identified subject ID, COVID-19 status, age in years and sex. Where available, HLA class I and class II types were obtained from metadata supplied by the sample provider rather than from assay-based typing. The repertoires were released in a freely available public database meant as a resource for research on the immune response to SARS-CoV-2. Points the paper makes about the study in general: The quantity of clinical and demographic metadata differed by source and by participant and was supplied without curation.

Trimming removed 0 bases from V and 16 bases from J; the gene matches leave 6 bases unexplained. The CDR3 sequence holds 12 residues, the cysteine and phenylalanine included. The read is trimmed to its CDR3 DNA, 36 bases read in frame from base 1. The germline V gene (reference sequence) sets CDR1 to SGHNT and CDR2 to YYREEE. Each collaborating institution followed its own protocols to collect whole blood in K2EDTA tubes. For TCRbeta analysis, collaborators shipped samples in one of three forms: frozen whole blood, isolated PBMCs, or DNA extracted from either of those sample types. TCRbeta CDR3 regions were amplified from genomic DNA using the immunoSEQ Assay, a bias-controlled multiplex PCR. The paper's data handling went like this. The number of nucleated cells in each sample was estimated by amplification of reference gene primers within the assay. Sequence reads were collapsed and filtered to measure the absolute abundance of every unique TCRbeta CDR3 rearrangement. For each sample, productive Simpson clonality was calculated as the square root of Simpson's diversity index across productive rearrangements. As stored in TCRdb, this immuneACCESS dataset retains in-frame rearrangements with V and J assigned. A fraction of the clones does not appear; measured against another copy, unresolved V genes explain less than half of the discrepancy, and the remainder lacks a known reason. The DNA was the basis for D and trimming; V, J and clone size are from that table. A total of over 85,000 clones appear in this sample, approximately 90% of them only once. The ten largest clones take up approximately 2.3% of the sample.

The sequence came from a human donor with active COVID-19. The donor label of this sample is uncertain. The chain uses TRBV5-4 and TRBJ1-4; 7 middle bases align to TRBD1. The sequencing input was peripheral blood. The DNA sequence follows: TGTGCCAGCAGCTTGGACGAGGGGGCGGCGTTTTTT. This sequence encodes CASSLDEGAAFF.